The 28 T cell receptor beta chains below come from one sample, sequenced in a study of Graves' ophthalmopathy and Graves' hyperthyroidism. Amplification from RNA transcripts yielded the TCR beta CDR3 regions. RT-PCR was first run with HTBI primers, then multiplex PCR in a second round. TCRdb independently ran MiXCR on the multiplex PCR reads; one entry per CDR3 protein. This table holds more than 300,000 distinct CDR3 sequences, approximately 15% found once. The sequenced sample was peripheral blood. These receptors came from a woman aged 18-29 years with stable Graves' hyperthyroidism.

The chain is built from TRBV28 and TRBJ1-2; unclear D gene. The CDR3 consists of 16 residues. Germline CDR1 MDHEN, CDR2 SYDVKM. The germline V and J ends were trimmed by 5 bases and 2 bases, with 18 bases remaining between them. The CDR3 sequence: CASSQAGSAGNYGYTF. In DNA, the CDR3 is TGTGCCAGCAGTCAGGCAGGATCCGCTGGGAACTATGGCTACACCTTC.

V gene TRBV18 combines with J gene TRBJ2-7; 11 positions agree with TRBD1. CDR1 KGHSH and CDR2 LQKENI come from the germline V gene. The CDR3 sequence is 14 residues long. Trimming took 6 bases from V and 5 from J; bases not matched to a gene: 6. CDR3 DNA: TGTGCCAGCTCCCTGGACAGGGGGCGAAACGAGCAGTACTTC. This sequence encodes CASSLDRGRNEQYF.

This sequence joins TRBV10-1 and TRBJ2-3; 9 bases are shared with TRBD2. Losses at the gene ends were 3 bases for V and 3 bases for J; bases not matched to a gene: 7. Germline V gives CDR1 WNHNN, CDR2 SYGVQD (reference sequence). This CDR3 is 16 amino acids long. CDR3 DNA: TGCGCCAGCAGTGACGGGGCTAGCGGGGCGACAGATACGCAGTATTTT. It translates to CASSDGASGATDTQYF.

This clonotype was detected many times. The CDR3 sequence: CASSPGQVTYEQYF. The CDR3 DNA is TGTGCCAGCAGCCCCGGACAGGTAACCTACGAGCAGTACTTC. The gene calls are TRBV7-9 and TRBJ2-7; 7 bases align to TRBD1. The CDR3 sequence is 14 residues long. J was trimmed by 2 bases and V by 5 bases; bases with no gene match: 6. Germline V gene data show CDR1 as SEHNR and CDR2 as FQNEAQ (reference sequence).

The sample holds many counts of this clonotype. The chain combines TRBV20-1 with TRBJ1-2; D gene ambiguous. Germline CDR1 DFQATT, CDR2 SNEGSKA (reference sequence). Trimming cost V 6 bases and J 2 bases, with 13 bases left between them. This CDR3 contains 13 residues. The CDR3 here is CSAGSRPNYGYTF. CDR3 DNA: TGCAGTGCCGGAAGTAGACCGAACTATGGCTACACCTTC.

The chain couples TRBV29-1 to TRBJ1-1; D is ambiguous. Germline values: CDR1 SQVTM, CDR2 ANQGSEA. The CDR3 length is 13 residues. V was pared by 3 bases and J by 12 bases, with 20 bases between. The CDR3 DNA reads as TGCAGCGTTGAGACTCGAGCTTACAATGGCCCTTTCTTT. Protein product: CSVETRAYNGPFF.

This clonotype has at least ten counts. The rearrangement joins TRBV7-9 to TRBJ2-2; the D call may be TRBD1 or TRBD2 (5 bases each). V was pared by 2 bases and J by 4 bases, with 11 bases between. The germline gives CDR1 SEHNR, CDR2 FQNEAQ (reference sequence). The CDR3 spans 15 residues. CDR3 sequence (DNA): TGTGCCAGCAGCTTAATCCCGAGGGGCACCGGGGAGCTGTTTTTT. This sequence encodes CASSLIPRGTGELFF.

This clonotype appeared many times. The rearrangement joins TRBV3-1 to TRBJ1-1; D is unresolved. The germline gives CDR1 LGHDT, CDR2 YNNKEL (reference sequence). The CDR3 length is 13 residues. Deletions cut 4 bases from V and 4 bases from J, with 10 bases between. The CDR3 nucleotides read TGTGCCAGCAGCCTGACCCCCAGCACTGAAGCTTTCTTT. Translation gives CASSLTPSTEAFF.

This clonotype occurred many times. The V and J genes are TRBV3-1 and TRBJ2-7; TRBD1 agrees at 10 bases. CDR1 is LGHDT and CDR2 is YNNKEL in the germline V gene (reference sequence). There are 15 residues in the CDR3. The V and J ends lost 4 bases and 10 bases, in that order; junction bases with no gene match: 13. The CDR3 protein is CASSPPDRGPGDQYF. The CDR3 nucleotides are TGTGCCAGCAGCCCTCCCGACAGGGGGCCAGGTGATCAGTACTTC.

This clonotype was seen just once. The V and J genes are TRBV12-3 or TRBV12-4 and TRBJ1-1; D gene ambiguous. The V end lost 5 bases, the J end lost 7 bases, and 17 bases lay between the germline ends. CDR3 length equals 14 residues. The CDR3 nucleotides read TGTGCCAGCAGTCCCTCCGGCGAACGGGGTGAAGCTTTCTTT. This gives the protein CASSPSGERGEAFF.

The table lists this clonotype with many counts. The V and J genes are TRBV6-5 and TRBJ2-7, with 9 bases aligning to TRBD1. V lost 7 bases and J lost 2; bases outside the gene matches: 15. From germline, CDR1 is MNHEY and CDR2 SVGAGI. The CDR3 is 17 residues long. Here the CDR3 DNA reads TGTGCCAGCAAAAAAACTCACTCCGGGACAGGGCCCTACGAGCAGTACTTC. Protein product: CASKKTHSGTGPYEQYF.

This clonotype has only one observation. The chain couples TRBV2 to TRBJ2-5, with 8 bases matching TRBD2. The length of the CDR3 is 14 residues. V was clipped by 7 bases and J by 7 bases; unmatched bases: 11. CDR1 and CDR2 from the germline V gene are SNHLY and FYNNEI. The CDR3 spells CASKWSGGPRTQYF. The CDR3 DNA reads as TGTGCCAGCAAATGGAGCGGGGGCCCCAGGACCCAGTACTTC.

Many counts were recorded for this clonotype. V is TRBV6-2 or TRBV6-3 and J is TRBJ1-5, with no clear D. CDR1 MNHEY and CDR2 SVGEGT come from the germline V gene. The CDR3 has 14 residues. Deletions cut 2 bases from V and 4 bases from J, with 9 bases between. The CDR3 coding sequence is TGTGCCAGCAGTTACCCAGGAGGGAATCAGCCCCAGCATTTT. Protein: CASSYPGGNQPQHF.

This clonotype was counted at least ten times. The J gene is TRBJ2-2, the V gene TRBV20-1; D gene ambiguous. Germline CDR1 DFQATT, CDR2 SNEGSKA (reference sequence). The CDR3 length is 13 residues. Trimming left V 3 bases short and J 0 bases short, with 5 bases between. Here the CDR3 reads CSASSTNTGELFF. In DNA, the CDR3 is TGCAGTGCTAGCTCGACGAACACCGGGGAGCTGTTTTTT.

The CDR3 is CASSLSPTGGTDTQYF. CDR3 in DNA: TGTGCCAGCAGTTTATCCCCGACAGGGGGCACAGATACGCAGTATTTT. The V and J genes are TRBV12-3 or TRBV12-4 and TRBJ2-3; 8 nucleotides line up with TRBD1. J lost 1 base, V lost 2 bases, and 5 bases had no gene match. The CDR3 consists of 16 residues.

This clonotype was detected many times. The chain employs TRBV11-2 and TRBJ1-3; 7 bases are shared with TRBD1. The junction had 12 bases not matched to a gene; V was cut back by 4 bases and J by 0 bases. This CDR3 has 18 amino acids. The germline gives CDR1 SGHAT, CDR2 FQNNGV. The CDR3 region is CASSSHSGGPSSGNTIYF. The CDR3 DNA follows: TGTGCCAGCAGCTCCCACTCAGGGGGGCCGAGCTCTGGAAACACCATATATTTT.

This clonotype has a count of ten or more. The rearrangement joins TRBV12-3 or TRBV12-4 to TRBJ2-7, with D possibly called TRBD1 or TRBD2 (5 bases each). The CDR3 contains 11 residues. V was clipped by 7 bases and J by 5 bases, with 9 bases between them. The CDR3 sequence is CASTLGHEQYF. In nucleotides, the CDR3 is TGTGCCAGCACCTTGGGACACGAGCAGTACTTC.

V is TRBV19 and J is TRBJ1-5, with 10 bases that match TRBD1. Trimming at V came to 5 bases and at J to 10 bases, leaving 8 bases not matched to a gene. The CDR3 consists of 14 residues. CDR1 and CDR2 from the germline V gene are LNHDA and SQIVND (reference sequence). The CDR3 DNA reads TGTGCCAGTAGTCTCGACAGGGGGCCCGGCCCCCAGCATTTT. It translates to CASSLDRGPGPQHF.

The table lists this clonotype with a few counts. The V and J genes are TRBV5-1 and TRBJ2-5, with unresolved D. The CDR3 runs to 14 residues. The V and J ends lost 2 bases and 2 bases respectively, with 10 bases between them. Germline lookup yields CDR1 SGHRS and CDR2 YFSETQ. DNA of the CDR3: TGCGCCAGCAGCTTCGGTAGCAGTCAAGAGACCCAGTACTTC. Amino acids: CASSFGSSQETQYF.

This clonotype was seen ten or more times. The rearrangement uses TRBV11-1 and TRBJ1-2, with D tentatively TRBD1 (6 bases). Germline V gene lookup returns CDR1 SGHAT and CDR2 FQDESV (reference sequence). The V gene lost 5 bases and the J gene lost 3 bases, with 28 bases spanning the gap. This CDR3 comprises 19 residues. The CDR3, as DNA: TGTGCCAGCAGCCTCCCCCGACAGGACCCCAAACGTTACGACTATGGCTACACCTTC. Encoded protein: CASSLPRQDPKRYDYGYTF. The variable domain in full, with the rest retrieved from reference TRBV11-1 and TRBJ1-2, is EAEVAQSPRYKITEKSQAVAFWCDPISGHATLYWYRQILGQGPELLVQFQDESVVDDSQLPKDRFSAERLKGVDSTLKIQPAELGDSAMYLCASSLPRQDPKRYDYGYTFGSGTRLTVV.

This clonotype was detected a few times. It may be a read error: a sequence one base away is much more abundant. The chain couples TRBV6-2 or TRBV6-3 to TRBJ1-1; a possible D gene is TRBD1 (6 bases). This CDR3 region has 12 residues. Trimming stripped 11 bases from V and 4 bases from J, with 14 bases between. Germline V CDR1 and CDR2: MNHEY, SVGEGT. CDR3 residues: CAVHQGITEAFF. The CDR3 DNA reads as TGTGCCGTTCATCAGGGGATCACTGAAGCTTTCTTT.

This clonotype was found many times. J is TRBJ1-1 and V is TRBV7-9; TRBD1 agrees at 8 bases. In germline, CDR1 is SEHNR, CDR2 FQNEAQ (reference sequence). The CDR3 length is 14 residues. Trimming cost V 1 base and J 4 bases; bases outside gene matches: 2. CDR3 coding DNA: TGTGCCAGCAGCTTAGAAACAGGGGGCACTGAAGCTTTCTTT. Its translation: CASSLETGGTEAFF.

This clonotype appeared many times. The chain combines TRBV2 with TRBJ1-2; weak D call: TRBD1 (5 bases). V was cut by 6 bases and J by 4 bases, with 9 bases left in between. Germline assignment: CDR1 SNHLY and CDR2 FYNNEI. The CDR3 is 12 amino acids. The CDR3 nucleotides read TGTGCCAGCAGGGACGACAGCTATGGCTACACCTTC. Translated, it gives CASRDDSYGYTF.

This clonotype was counted at least ten times. This sequence joins TRBV7-2 and TRBJ2-7; TRBD1 or TRBD2 may be the D gene (6 bases each). Germline assignment: CDR1 SGHTA and CDR2 FQGNSA. Trimming removed 1 base at V and 4 bases at J, with 14 bases between. There are 15 residues in the CDR3. CDR3: CASSLVGGLDYEQYF. CDR3 DNA sequence: TGTGCCAGCAGCTTAGTGGGGGGCCTTGATTACGAGCAGTACTTC.

This clonotype occurred many times. The chain is built from TRBV6-2 or TRBV6-3 and TRBJ1-1; no clear D. The CDR3 totals 14 residues. Between the trimmed V and J ends, which lost 5 bases and 0 bases, there was a span of 10 bases. Germline V lookup: CDR1 MNHEY, CDR2 SVGEGT. The CDR3 nucleotides read TGTGCCAGCAGTCCAGGACTTCTGAACACTGAAGCTTTCTTT. Translated, it gives CASSPGLLNTEAFF.

There are many counts of this clonotype. The chain couples TRBV11-2 to TRBJ2-7; the D gene is possibly TRBD2 (6 bases). The germline V gene has CDR1 SGHAT and CDR2 FQNNGV. Trimming left V 0 bases short and J 12 bases short, with 15 bases between. The CDR3 loop spans 13 amino acids. CDR3 protein: CASSLEGWGEAYF. The CDR3 DNA is TGTGCCAGCAGCTTAGAGGGATGGGGGGAGGCGTACTTC. Combining the CDR3 with reference TRBV11-2 and TRBJ2-7 gives the whole variable domain EAGVAQSPRYKIIEKRQSVAFWCNPISGHATLYWYQQILGQGPKLLIQFQNNGVVDDSQLPKDRFSAERLKGVDSTLKIQPAKLEDSAVYLCASSLEGWGEAYFGPGTRLTVT.

This clonotype was picked up many times. The chain carries TRBV19 and TRBJ1-1; TRBD1 matches at 9 bases. The junction had 11 bases not matched to a gene; V was cut back by 5 bases and J by 4 bases. Germline-derived CDR1 and CDR2 are LNHDA and SQIVND (reference sequence). The CDR3 loop spans 16 amino acids. CDR3 sequence: CASSPPGQGSGTEAFF. The CDR3 DNA sequence: TGTGCCAGTAGTCCCCCGGGACAGGGTTCGGGCACTGAAGCTTTCTTT.

This clonotype was found many times. The genes are TRBV24-1 and TRBJ2-7; 8 bases fit TRBD2. This CDR3 has 13 amino acids. Germline lookup yields CDR1 KGHDR and CDR2 SFDVKD. V shed 4 bases and J 6 bases; nucleotides not matched to a gene: 4. CDR3 protein: CATSDRGGAEQYF. CDR3 sequence (DNA): TGTGCCACCAGTGACCGGGGGGGTGCCGAGCAGTACTTC.